Sequencing of this TCR beta chain was carried out in a study of Tregs in tolerant kidney transplant recipients. Sequencing used immunoSEQ multiplex PCR; TCRdb keeps in-frame clones, though not all of them. The repertoire holds nearly 95,000 clones, with approximately 94% as singletons. With V trimmed by 1 base and J by 9 bases, 2 bases remained unmatched. The CDR3 is 14 residues long. Germline V gene lookup returns CDR1 SGHDT and CDR2 YYEEEE. V is TRBV5-6 and J is TRBJ1-6; TRBD1 matches at 9 bases. The TCR sequence derives from a human donor who received a combined kidney and bone marrow transplant. Here the sequenced sample was CD4+ T cells from blood, taken before the transplant. CDR3 coding DNA: TGTGCCAGCAGCTTGTGGACAGGGGCTTCACCCCTCCACTTT. It encodes CASSLWTGASPLHF.